Listed here are 22 T cell receptor beta chains from one sample, sequenced in a study of Graves' ophthalmopathy and Graves' hyperthyroidism. For repertoire sequencing, the TCR beta CDR3 regions were amplified from RNA transcripts. The library came from an HTBI-primed first-round RT-PCR and a second-round multiplex PCR. TCRdb redid the calling of the multiplex PCR reads with MiXCR, one entry per CDR3 protein. This sample yields 620,000 or so distinct CDR3 sequences, of which about a fifth are seen a single time; around 7% belongs to the top ten. The specimen sequenced was peripheral blood. These receptors all stem from a woman under 30 with stable Graves' hyperthyroidism. Some clones in this sample may be carry-over from other donors' samples.

This clonotype was counted at least ten times. V usage is TRBV3-1 and J usage is TRBJ2-7, with a tentative D call TRBD2 (6 bases). The length of the CDR3 is 15 residues. V was trimmed by 0 bases and J by 5 bases, leaving 14 bases between them. Germline V gene lookup returns CDR1 LGHDT and CDR2 YNNKEL (reference sequence). The CDR3 reads CASSQEKLEGNEQYF. CDR3 sequence (DNA): TGTGCCAGCAGCCAAGAAAAGTTGGAGGGCAACGAGCAGTACTTC.

This clonotype occurred many times. The rearrangement uses TRBV11-2 and TRBJ2-7; D might be TRBD1 or TRBD2, each matching 5 bases. Germline values: CDR1 SGHAT, CDR2 FQNNGV. The CDR3 runs to 15 residues. V lost 0 bases and J lost 0, with 9 bases in between. DNA for the CDR3: TGTGCCAGCAGCTTAGATCACGGGACCTCCTACGAGCAGTACTTC. Translating it yields CASSLDHGTSYEQYF.

This clonotype came up a few times. This rearrangement joins TRBV6-2 or TRBV6-3 to TRBJ1-6; D gene ambiguous. This CDR3 has 14 residues. The germline gives CDR1 MNHEY, CDR2 SVGEGT. V lost 3 bases, J lost 10 bases, and 13 bases lay in between. The CDR3: CASSYNFAYSPLHF. CDR3 nucleotide sequence: TGTGCCAGCAGTTATAACTTTGCGTACTCACCCCTCCACTTT.

The chain carries TRBV6-1 and TRBJ1-5, with TRBD1 matching over 7 bases. The CDR3 sequence is 16 residues long. CDR1 MNHNS and CDR2 SASEGT come from the germline V gene. V lost 6 bases and J lost 6; bases outside the gene matches: 14. CDR3 amino acids: CASRERGLDVGQPQHF. CDR3 coding DNA: TGTGCCAGCAGGGAAAGGGGGCTGGACGTAGGTCAGCCCCAGCATTTT.

The CDR3 nucleotides read TGTGCCAGCAGAAGACAGGCGGGCGAGCAGTACTTC. It translates to CASRRQAGEQYF. V and J are TRBV6-1 and TRBJ2-7, with D perhaps TRBD1 (6 bases). Germline V CDR1 and CDR2: MNHNS, SASEGT. Trimming left V 6 bases short and J 6 bases short, with 12 bases between. The CDR3 covers 12 residues.

This clonotype was recorded at least ten times. V and J are TRBV7-9 and TRBJ1-5; D gene uncertain. Trimming removed 3 bases from V and 0 bases from J, with 9 bases in between. The CDR3 has 15 residues. Germline CDR1 and CDR2: SEHNR and FQNEAQ (reference sequence). CDR3: CASSFGFTSNQPQHF. The CDR3 DNA is TGTGCCAGCAGCTTTGGATTTACTAGCAATCAGCCCCAGCATTTT.

This clonotype was detected ten times or more. This sequence joins TRBV19 and TRBJ1-1; 8 bases fit TRBD1. Per germline, CDR1 LNHDA and CDR2 SQIVND (reference sequence). Trimming removed 7 bases from V and 4 bases from J; junction bases left unmatched: 8. The CDR3 runs 14 residues. CDR3 nucleotides: TGTGCCAGTAAAATATACAGGGGGGCCACTGAAGCTTTCTTT. Its protein product is CASKIYRGATEAFF.

This clonotype was seen a handful of times. The genes are TRBV20-1 and TRBJ2-4; either TRBD1 or TRBD2 may supply D (5 bases each). CDR3 length: 16 amino acids. CDR1 and CDR2 (germline): DFQATT, SNEGSKA (reference sequence). Deletions cut 0 bases from V and 1 base from J, with 13 bases between. The CDR3 protein is CSARDSFREAKNIQYF. The CDR3 nucleotides are TGCAGTGCTAGAGACTCCTTCAGGGAGGCCAAAAACATTCAGTACTTC.

The chain employs TRBV19 and TRBJ2-4; 15 bases align to TRBD2. The J segment lost 8 bases and the V segment lost 5 bases, leaving 13 bases of the junction unmatched. There are 18 residues in the CDR3. The V gene's germline CDR1 is LNHDA and CDR2 SQIVND (reference sequence). The CDR3 region is CASSWSGTSGRNRDIQYF. The CDR3 region has the DNA TGTGCCAGTAGTTGGAGCGGGACTAGCGGGAGGAACAGAGACATTCAGTACTTC.

V usage is TRBV6-1 and J usage is TRBJ1-1, with 8 bases aligning to TRBD1. CDR3 length: 17 residues. Unmatched junction bases numbered 14, after V lost 5 bases and J lost 3 bases. Germline V CDR1 and CDR2: MNHNS, SASEGT. The DNA for the CDR3 is TGTGCCAGCAGTAAGGACAGGGCTGGCTATGGCTACACTGAAGCTTTCTTT. This sequence encodes CASSKDRAGYGYTEAFF.

About this clonotype itself: A much larger clone differs by one base, so this may be a read error. The chain links TRBV2 to TRBJ1-1; 8 bases agree with TRBD1. The CDR3 extends over 14 amino acids. CDR1 is SNHLY, CDR2 FYNNEI, per germline. As DNA, the CDR3 is TGTGCCAGCAGTTCGGACAGGGCCCCCACTGAAGCTGTCTTT. Protein product: CASSSDRAPTEAVF. Supplemented by reference TRBV2 and TRBJ1-1, the full variable domain reads EPEVTQTPSHQVTQMGQEVILRCVPISNHLYFYWYRQILGQKVEFLVSFYNNEISEKSEIFDDQFSVERPDGSNFTLKIRSTKLEDSAMYFCASSSDRAPTEAVFGQGTRLTVV.

This chain connects TRBV28 to TRBJ2-7; tentatively, D is TRBD1 (7 bases). V shed 6 bases and J shed 0 bases, with 15 bases lying between them. Per the germline V gene, CDR1 is MDHEN and CDR2 is SYDVKM. This CDR3 region has 15 residues. The CDR3 DNA sequence: TGTGCCAGCAGGGGAGGTGGGACAGCCTCCTACGAGCAGTACTTC. It translates to CASRGGGTASYEQYF.

This clonotype occurred many times. This chain uses TRBV12-3 or TRBV12-4 with TRBJ1-6, with D possibly matching TRBD1 (6 bases). Trimming pared 6 bases from V and 10 bases from J, leaving 16 bases between. This CDR3 comprises 14 residues. CDR3 residues: CASRLPGAQSPLHF. CDR3 nucleotides: TGTGCCAGCAGGCTCCCGGGGGCCCAATCACCCCTCCACTTT.

This clonotype has only one observation. The chain employs TRBV12-3 or TRBV12-4 and TRBJ1-6; unclear D gene. The V and J ends lost 7 bases and 10 bases respectively, with 14 bases between them. This CDR3 spans 13 amino acids. The CDR3 coding sequence is TGTGCCAGCACCGCGCTTCCACGGTCACCCCTCCACTTT. Amino acids: CASTALPRSPLHF.

On this clonotype: It may be a read error: a sequence one base away is much more abundant. The V and J genes are TRBV30 and TRBJ1-2; a weak D match, TRBD1 (6 bases). The CDR3 contains 14 residues. Germline V gene lookup returns CDR1 GTSNPN and CDR2 SVGIG (reference sequence). In DNA, the CDR3 is TGTGCCTGGAGGCCCTCAGGGGTTCGCTATGACTACACCTTC. Protein: CAWRPSGVRYDYTF.

The sample holds many counts of this clonotype. J is TRBJ1-5 and V is TRBV19, with a possible D match to TRBD1 (6 bases). This CDR3 is 15 amino acids long. V lost 6 bases and J 3 bases, leaving 15 bases between the germline ends. Looked up from germline, CDR1 is LNHDA and CDR2 is SQIVND (reference sequence). The CDR3 is CASRDGGRFNQPQHF. CDR3 in DNA: TGTGCCAGTAGGGATGGGGGGCGCTTCAATCAGCCCCAGCATTTT.

The chain links TRBV10-3 to TRBJ2-5; tentatively, D is TRBD2 (6 bases). V was clipped by 2 bases and J by 2 bases, with 24 bases between them. This CDR3 is built from 19 residues. Germline-derived CDR1 and CDR2 are ENHRY and SYGVKD. CDR3 amino acids: CAISEPEEGQDRPQETQYF. In nucleotides, the CDR3 is TGTGCCATCAGTGAGCCAGAGGAGGGTCAGGACCGACCTCAAGAGACCCAGTACTTC.

There are many counts of this clonotype. The chain links TRBV7-2 to TRBJ2-7, with TRBD1 matching over 10 bases. Germline V lookup: CDR1 SGHTA, CDR2 FQGNSA. This CDR3 has 14 amino acids. The V segment lost 1 base and the J segment 6 bases; nucleotides outside the gene matches: 3. For the CDR3, the DNA is TGTGCCAGCAGCTTAGAGACAGGGGGCTTCGAGCAGTACTTC. It specifies CASSLETGGFEQYF. The full variable domain, with the rest looked up from reference TRBV7-2 and TRBJ2-7, is GAGVSQSPSNKVTEKGKDVELRCDPISGHTALYWYRQSLGQGLEFLIYFQGNSAPDKSGLPSDRFSAERTGGSVSTLTIQRTQQEDSAVYLCASSLETGGFEQYFGPGTRLTVT.

Ten or more counts support this clonotype. The chain uses TRBV28 and TRBJ2-3, with TRBD2 matching over 8 bases. V was clipped by 6 bases and J by 1 base; unmatched bases: 12. The germline gives CDR1 MDHEN, CDR2 SYDVKM. This CDR3 has 17 residues. The CDR3 nucleotides are TGTGCCAGCAGGGGAGGTGGGGCGGGAGGACGCACAGATACGCAGTATTTT. Residues: CASRGGGAGGRTDTQYF.

In its sample, this clonotype was seen many times. The gene calls are TRBV6-1 and TRBJ1-3, with D unclear. CDR3 length: 16 amino acids. Deletions cut 5 bases from V and 1 base from J, with 15 bases between. Germline CDR1 is MNHNS and CDR2 is SASEGT. CDR3 protein: CASSPTGERSGNTIYF. The CDR3 DNA sequence: TGTGCCAGCAGTCCTACCGGGGAGAGGTCTGGAAACACCATATATTTT.

This clonotype appeared many times. CDR3 nucleotide sequence: TGCAGTGCTAGAGAGGCAAGCAGGGAATACGAGCAGTACTTC. Residues: CSAREASREYEQYF. The rearrangement links TRBV20-1 to TRBJ2-7; perhaps TRBD1 as D (5 bases). Looked up from germline, CDR1 is DFQATT and CDR2 is SNEGSKA (reference sequence). This CDR3 comprises 14 residues. Trimming shortened V by 0 bases and J by 4 bases, and 13 bases separated the two germline ends.

In its sample, this clonotype was seen many times. J is TRBJ1-2 and V is TRBV6-2 or TRBV6-3; 9 bases map to TRBD1. This CDR3 region has 15 residues. CDR1 and CDR2 from the germline V gene are MNHEY and SVGEGT. With 6 bases clipped from V and 2 bases from J, the junction kept 7 bases outside the gene matches. CDR3 in amino acids: CASSSNRGQNYGYTF. The CDR3 DNA sequence: TGTGCCAGCAGCTCCAACAGGGGGCAGAACTATGGCTACACCTTC.